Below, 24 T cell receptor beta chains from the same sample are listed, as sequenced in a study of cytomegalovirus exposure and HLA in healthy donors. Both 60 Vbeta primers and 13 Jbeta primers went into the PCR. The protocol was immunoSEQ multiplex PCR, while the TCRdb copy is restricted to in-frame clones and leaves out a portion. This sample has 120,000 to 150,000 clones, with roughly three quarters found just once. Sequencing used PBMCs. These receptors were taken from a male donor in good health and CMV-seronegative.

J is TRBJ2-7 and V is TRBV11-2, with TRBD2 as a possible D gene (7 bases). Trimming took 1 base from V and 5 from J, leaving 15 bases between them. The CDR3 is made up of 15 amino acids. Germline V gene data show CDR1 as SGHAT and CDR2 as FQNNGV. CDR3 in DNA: TGTGCCAGCAGCTTAGTTGGGGGGGGCCTGAACGAGCAGTACTTC. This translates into CASSLVGGGLNEQYF. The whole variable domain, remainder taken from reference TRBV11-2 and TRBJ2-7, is EAGVAQSPRYKIIEKRQSVAFWCNPISGHATLYWYQQILGQGPKLLIQFQNNGVVDDSQLPKDRFSAERLKGVDSTLKIQPAKLEDSAVYLCASSLVGGGLNEQYFGPGTRLTVT.

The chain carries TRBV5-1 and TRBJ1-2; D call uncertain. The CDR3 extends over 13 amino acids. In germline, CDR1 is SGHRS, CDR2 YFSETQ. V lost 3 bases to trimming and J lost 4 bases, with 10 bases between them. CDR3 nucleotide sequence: TGCGCCAGCAGCTATGGAGACTCCTATGGCTACACCTTC. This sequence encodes CASSYGDSYGYTF. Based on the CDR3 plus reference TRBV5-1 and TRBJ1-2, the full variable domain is KAGVTQTPRYLIKTRGQQVTLSCSPISGHRSVSWYQQTPGQGLQFLFEYFSETQRNKGNFPGRFSGRQFSNSRSEMNVSTLELGDSALYLCASSYGDSYGYTFGSGTRLTVV.

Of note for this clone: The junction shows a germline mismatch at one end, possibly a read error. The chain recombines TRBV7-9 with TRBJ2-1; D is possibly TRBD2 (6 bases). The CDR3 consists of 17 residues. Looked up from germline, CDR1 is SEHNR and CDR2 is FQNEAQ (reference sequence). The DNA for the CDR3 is TGTGCCAGCAGCGTAGCCCTCGGGACTCCACAGTACAATGAGCAGTTCTTC. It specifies CASSVALGTPQYNEQFF.

For the CDR3, the DNA is TGTGCCAGCAGCTTAGGAGTCGCATCTTTCTTT. Encoded protein: CASSLGVASFF. The chain employs TRBV7-9 and TRBJ1-1; D gene uncertain. Germline V gene sequence: CDR1 SEHNR, CDR2 FQNEAQ (reference sequence). The CDR3 is made up of 11 amino acids. The V and J ends lost 1 base and 12 bases respectively, with 9 bases between them.

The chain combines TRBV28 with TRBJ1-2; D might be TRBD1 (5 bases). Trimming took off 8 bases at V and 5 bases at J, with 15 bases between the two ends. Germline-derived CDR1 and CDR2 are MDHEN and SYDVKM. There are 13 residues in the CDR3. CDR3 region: CASSSGEGYGYTF. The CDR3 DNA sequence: TGTGCCAGCTCGAGCGGGGAGGGGTATGGCTACACCTTC.

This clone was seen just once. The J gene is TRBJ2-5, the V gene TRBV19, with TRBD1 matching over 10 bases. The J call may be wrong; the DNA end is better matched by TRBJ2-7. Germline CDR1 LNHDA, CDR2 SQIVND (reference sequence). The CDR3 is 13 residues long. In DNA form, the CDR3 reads TGTGCCAGTAGCGGGGACAGGGGCTACGAGCAGTACTTC. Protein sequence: CASSGDRGYEQYF.

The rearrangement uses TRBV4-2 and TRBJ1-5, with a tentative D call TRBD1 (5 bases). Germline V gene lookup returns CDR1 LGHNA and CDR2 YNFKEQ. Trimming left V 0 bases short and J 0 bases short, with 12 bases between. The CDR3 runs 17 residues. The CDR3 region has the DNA TGTGCCAGCAGCCAAGATCGACAGTTCTCTAGCAATCAGCCCCAGCATTTT. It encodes CASSQDRQFSSNQPQHF.

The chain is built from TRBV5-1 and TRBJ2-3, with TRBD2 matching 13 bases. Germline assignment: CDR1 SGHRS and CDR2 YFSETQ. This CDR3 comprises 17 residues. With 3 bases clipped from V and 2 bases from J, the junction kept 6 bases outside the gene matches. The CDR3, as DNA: TGCGCCAGCAGCTCAACTAGCGGGGGGGCGTACACAGATACGCAGTATTTT. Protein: CASSSTSGGAYTDTQYF.

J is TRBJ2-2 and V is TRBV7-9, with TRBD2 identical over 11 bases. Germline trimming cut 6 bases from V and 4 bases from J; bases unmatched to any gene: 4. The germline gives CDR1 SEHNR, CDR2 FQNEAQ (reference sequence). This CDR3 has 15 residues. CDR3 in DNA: TGTGCCAGCAGTCCAGGGACTAGCGGCACCGGGGAGCTGTTTTTT. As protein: CASSPGTSGTGELFF.

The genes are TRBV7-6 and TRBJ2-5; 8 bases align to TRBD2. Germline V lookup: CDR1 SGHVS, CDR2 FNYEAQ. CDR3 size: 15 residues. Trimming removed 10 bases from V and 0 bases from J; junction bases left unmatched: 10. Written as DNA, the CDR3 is TGTGCCACGAGTGAGGGACTAGGGTACCAAGAGACCCAGTACTTC. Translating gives CATSEGLGYQETQYF.

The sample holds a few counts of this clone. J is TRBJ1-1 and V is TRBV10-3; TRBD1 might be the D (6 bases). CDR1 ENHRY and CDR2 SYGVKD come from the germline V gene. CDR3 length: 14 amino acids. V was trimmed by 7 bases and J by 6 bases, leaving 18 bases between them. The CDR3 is CAINPQGSLAEAFF. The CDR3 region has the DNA TGTGCCATCAATCCACAGGGCTCTTTAGCTGAAGCTTTCTTT.

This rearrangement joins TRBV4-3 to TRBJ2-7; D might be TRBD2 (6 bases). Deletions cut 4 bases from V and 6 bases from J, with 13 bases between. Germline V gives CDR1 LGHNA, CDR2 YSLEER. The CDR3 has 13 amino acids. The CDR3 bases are TGCGCCAGCAGCCTCTCGGGGGTACCCGAGCAGTACTTC. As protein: CASSLSGVPEQYF.

CDR3 in amino acids: CASSPWKGGFYNEQFF. For the CDR3, the DNA is TGTGCCAGCAGCCCTTGGAAGGGAGGGTTCTACAATGAGCAGTTCTTC. The J gene is TRBJ2-1, the V gene TRBV7-9, with 7 bases matching TRBD2. The trim removed 5 bases at V and 3 bases at J, leaving 10 bases unmatched. The germline V gene encodes CDR1 SEHNR and CDR2 FQNEAQ (reference sequence). The length of the CDR3 is 16 residues.

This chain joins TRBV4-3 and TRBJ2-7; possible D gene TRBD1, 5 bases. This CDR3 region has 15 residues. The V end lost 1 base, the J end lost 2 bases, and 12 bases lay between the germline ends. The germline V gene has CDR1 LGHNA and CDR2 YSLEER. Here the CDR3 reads CASSQVLGLPYEQYF. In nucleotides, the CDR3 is TGCGCCAGCAGCCAAGTTTTGGGGCTACCCTACGAGCAGTACTTC.

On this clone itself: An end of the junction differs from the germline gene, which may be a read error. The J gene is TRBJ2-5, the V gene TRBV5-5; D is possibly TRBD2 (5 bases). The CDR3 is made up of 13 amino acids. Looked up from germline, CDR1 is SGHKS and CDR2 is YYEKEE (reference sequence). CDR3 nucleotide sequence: TGTGCCAGCACCACCCCGGAGGACCTCGGGCAGAACTTC. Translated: CASTTPEDLGQNF.

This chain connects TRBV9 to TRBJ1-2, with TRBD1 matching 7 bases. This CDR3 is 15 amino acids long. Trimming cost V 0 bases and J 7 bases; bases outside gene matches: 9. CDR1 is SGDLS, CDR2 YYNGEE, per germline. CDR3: CASSVAPGGNRGYTF. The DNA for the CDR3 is TGTGCCAGCAGCGTAGCTCCAGGGGGGAACCGTGGCTACACCTTC. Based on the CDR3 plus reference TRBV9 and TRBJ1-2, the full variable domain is DSGVTQTPKHLITATGQRVTLRCSPRSGDLSVYWYQQSLDQGLQFLIQYYNGEERAKGNILERFSAQQFPDLHSELNLSSLELGDSALYFCASSVAPGGNRGYTFGSGTRLTVV.

The CDR3 protein is CASTRTAFDQPQHF. In DNA, the CDR3 is TGTGCCAGTACCCGGACAGCGTTCGATCAGCCCCAGCATTTT. The J gene is TRBJ1-5, the V gene TRBV19; a weak D match, TRBD1 (6 bases). Germline V gives CDR1 LNHDA, CDR2 SQIVND (reference sequence). The CDR3 loop spans 14 amino acids. Trimming removed 7 bases from V and 5 bases from J, with 15 bases in between.

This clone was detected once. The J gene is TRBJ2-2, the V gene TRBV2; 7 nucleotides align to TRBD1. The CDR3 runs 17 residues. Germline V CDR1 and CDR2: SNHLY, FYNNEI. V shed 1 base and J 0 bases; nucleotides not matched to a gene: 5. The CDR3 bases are TGTGCCAGCAGTGAAGTGGGCAGGGGGACGAACACCGGGGAGCTGTTTTTT. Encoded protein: CASSEVGRGTNTGELFF.

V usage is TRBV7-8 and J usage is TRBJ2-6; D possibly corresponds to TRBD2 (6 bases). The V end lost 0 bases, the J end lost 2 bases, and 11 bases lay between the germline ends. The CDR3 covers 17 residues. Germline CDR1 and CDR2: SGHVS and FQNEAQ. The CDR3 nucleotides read TGTGCCAGCAGCTTAGCGGGAGGTCTGGCTGGGGCCAACGTCCTGACTTTC. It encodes CASSLAGGLAGANVLTF.

This CDR3 reads CASSFTVTGHEAFF. CDR3 nucleotide sequence: TGTGCCAGCAGCTTTACAGTGACAGGTCATGAAGCTTTCTTT. The V gene is TRBV7-2, the J gene TRBJ1-1, with a weak D call TRBD1 (6 bases). CDR1 and CDR2 (germline): SGHTA, FQGNSA. V was shortened by 3 bases and J by 7 bases, with 15 bases between the two germline ends. The CDR3 has 14 amino acids.

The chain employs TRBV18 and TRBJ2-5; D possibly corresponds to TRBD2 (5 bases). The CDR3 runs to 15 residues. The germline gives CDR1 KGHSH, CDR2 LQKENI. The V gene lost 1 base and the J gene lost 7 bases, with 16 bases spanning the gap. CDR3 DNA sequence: TGTGCCAGCTCACCACGGCCTACGGGTGAGGGGACCCAGTACTTC. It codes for CASSPRPTGEGTQYF.

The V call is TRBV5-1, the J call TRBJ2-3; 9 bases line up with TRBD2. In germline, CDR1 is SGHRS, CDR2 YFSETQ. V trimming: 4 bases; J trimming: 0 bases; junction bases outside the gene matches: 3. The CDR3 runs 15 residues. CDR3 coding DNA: TGCGCCAGCAGCGCTAGCGGGGTTAGCACAGATACGCAGTATTTT. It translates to CASSASGVSTDTQYF.

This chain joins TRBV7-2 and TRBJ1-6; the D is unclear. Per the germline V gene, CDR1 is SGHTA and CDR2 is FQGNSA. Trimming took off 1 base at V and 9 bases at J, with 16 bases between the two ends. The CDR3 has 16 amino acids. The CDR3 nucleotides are TGTGCCAGCAGCTTAGAACGCGGAATAATTAGTTCACCCCTCCACTTT. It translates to CASSLERGIISSPLHF. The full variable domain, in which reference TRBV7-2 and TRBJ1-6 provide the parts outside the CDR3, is GAGVSQSPSNKVTEKGKDVELRCDPISGHTALYWYRQSLGQGLEFLIYFQGNSAPDKSGLPSDRFSAERTGGSVSTLTIQRTQQEDSAVYLCASSLERGIISSPLHFGNGTRLTVT.

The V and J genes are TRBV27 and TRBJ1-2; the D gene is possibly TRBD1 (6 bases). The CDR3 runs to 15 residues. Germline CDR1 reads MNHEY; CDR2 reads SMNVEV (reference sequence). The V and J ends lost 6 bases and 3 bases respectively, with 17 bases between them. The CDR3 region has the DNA TGTGCCAGCAGACCCCGGGGGGCGCCTGACTATGGCTACACCTTC. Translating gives CASRPRGAPDYGYTF.